The clone carrying this T cell receptor (beta chain) was found a few times. The sample is drawn from a study of blood T cell repertoires in COVID-19. For the study at large: The cDNA or gDNA used as material had been derived from T cells, B-cell-depleted T cells, or PBMCs.

Recruits, aged roughly 18 to 95 years, lived in 24 US areas. In assigning cohorts, the study relied on participant-reported clinical history. Germline V CDR1 and CDR2: MNHEY, SMNVEV (reference sequence). The CDR3 sequence is 15 residues long. V lost 5 bases and J 3 bases, leaving 16 bases between the germline ends. Original analysis: Nucleated cell number was recorded as an estimate derived from reference gene primer amplification. The table came from immunoSEQ multiplex PCR; TCRdb's copy has only in-frame clones and leaves some out. V, J and clone size are taken as reported in that table, and D and trimming were inferred from the DNA itself. The table records 300,000 to 350,000 clones, just over 85% of them present only once.

J is TRBJ1-1 and V is TRBV27; D is perhaps TRBD1 (6 bases). The clonotype comes from a woman between 35 and 50 years old with acute COVID-19. Sequenced: PBMCs or T cells enriched from blood (not recorded which). The CDR3 protein is CASSTLRDTYTEAFF. The DNA of the CDR3 is TGTGCCAGCAGTACCCTCCGGGACACATACACTGAAGCTTTCTTT.